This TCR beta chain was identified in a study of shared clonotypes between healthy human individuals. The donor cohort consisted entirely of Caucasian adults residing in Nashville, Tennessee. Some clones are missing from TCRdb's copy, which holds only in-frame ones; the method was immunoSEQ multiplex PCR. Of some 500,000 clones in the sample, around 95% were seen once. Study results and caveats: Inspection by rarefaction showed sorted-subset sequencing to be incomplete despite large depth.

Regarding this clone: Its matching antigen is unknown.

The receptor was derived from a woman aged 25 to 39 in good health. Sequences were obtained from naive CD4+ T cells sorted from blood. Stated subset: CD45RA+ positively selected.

CDR3 DNA: TGTGCCACCAGCAGAGGGGACAGGGGATCCCAAGAGACCCAGTACTTC. The encoded protein is CATSRGDRGSQETQYF. The chain has TRBV15 and TRBJ2-5, with 10 bases fitting TRBD1. Germline lookup yields CDR1 LNHNV and CDR2 YYDKDF (reference sequence). Trimming took 1 base from V and 1 from J; bases not matched to a gene: 3. This CDR3 has 16 amino acids.